A selection of T cell receptor beta chains follows, all from one sample in a study of human T cells and chemical hapten exposure. TCRdb reanalysed the RACE reads using MiXCR and keeps one entry per CDR3 protein. Among some 380,000 distinct CDR3 sequences listed, about 4.4% were seen once. The source material was whole blood, sampled in connection with sensitization to the hapten diphenylcyclopropenone (DPC). The receptors derive from a woman between 50 and 59 years old with alopecia areata. Some clones in this sample may be carry-over from other donors' samples. CDR3s include the opening cysteine and the closing phenylalanine or tryptophan. A D gene is named only where the DNA matches it firmly. Not all rows give a size; the values are once, few, many and, for expanded clones, a class.

j_call v_call d_call clone_size cdr3_nt cdr3_aa
TRBJ2-1 TRBV11-2 TRBD1 few TGTGCCAGCATCGCGGAGGGACAGGGGTATTCCGGCGGTGAGCAGTTCTTC CASIAEGQGYSGGEQFF
TRBJ2-7 TRBV30 TRBD1 many TGTGCCTGGAGTCGGGACAGGGATGCTGAAGAGGGCCCCACCTACGAGCAGTACTTC CAWSRDRDAEEGPTYEQYF
TRBJ1-6 TRBV6-1 - many TGTGCCAGCAGTGAAGGAACAGGGAATTCACCCCTCCACTTT CASSEGTGNSPLHF
TRBJ1-5 TRBV6-2/TRBV6-3 - few TGTGCCAGCAGTGATCCGGGGATTCAGCCCCAGCATTTT CASSDPGIQPQHF
TRBJ1-1 TRBV12-3/TRBV12-4 TRBD1 many TGTGCCAGCAGTTTGAGGGGGCGACGAGGCCAGGAAGCTTTCTTT CASSLRGRRGQEAFF
TRBJ1-5 TRBV18 - many TGTGCCAGCTCACCCGACGGGGTGAGGCCCCAGCATTTT CASSPDGVRPQHF
TRBJ2-7 TRBV6-1 TRBD1 - TGTGCCAGCAGTGTAGGTACAGGGGTCTACGAGCAGTACTTC CASSVGTGVYEQYF
TRBJ2-3 TRBV20-1 - many TGCAGTGCTACGACTGGGGGCTCGAATACGCAGTATTTT CSATTGGSNTQYF
TRBJ2-4 TRBV5-5 - many TGTGCCAGCAGCCCAGTAGTTGGTCCGAACATTCAGTACTTC CASSPVVGPNIQYF
TRBJ2-1 TRBV12-3/TRBV12-4 - many TGTGCCAGCAGTTTCACCCCGGAGCAGTTCTTC CASSFTPEQFF
TRBJ2-5 TRBV20-1 - few TGCAGTGCCCCCTCTGCGGCTAGCGATGAGACCCAGTACTTC CSAPSAASDETQYF
TRBJ2-5 TRBV3-1 - - TGTGCCAGCAGCCAAGGGGTGACCCAGTACTTC CASSQGVTQYF
TRBJ2-2 TRBV6-5 - many TGTGCCAGCGTAGACCTTCTCGGGGAGCTGTTTTTT CASVDLLGELFF
TRBJ2-7 TRBV5-5 TRBD1 few TGTGCCAGCAGCGTGGGACAGCACTACGAGCAGTACTTC CASSVGQHYEQYF
TRBJ2-1 TRBV29-1 TRBD2 many TGCAGCGTTGAAGAACCGGGACTAGCAGACAATGAGCAGTTCTTC CSVEEPGLADNEQFF
TRBJ2-5 TRBV5-5 - - TGTGCCAGCAGCTCCCGACCGGCAGCCAGGGAAGAGACCCAGTACTTC CASSSRPAAREETQYF
TRBJ2-5 TRBV18 TRBD1 many TGTGCCAGCTCACCAATTATTACCGGGACAGTACAAGAGACCCAGTACTTC CASSPIITGTVQETQYF
TRBJ1-4 TRBV6-5 - - TGTGCCAGCAGTTTCTTAGGGGGGTCTAATGAAAAACTGTTTTTT CASSFLGGSNEKLFF
TRBJ1-1 TRBV7-9 - many TGTGCCAGCAGCTTAAACCCCAGATTGAACACTGAAGCTTTCTTT CASSLNPRLNTEAFF
TRBJ2-5 TRBV19 - - TGTGCCAGTAGTATGGGGCCGGCGAGGGAGACCCAGTACTTC CASSMGPARETQYF
TRBJ1-1 TRBV29-1 TRBD1 many TGCAGCGTTGAAAAAGGGGGCGGCACTGAAGCTTTCTTT CSVEKGGGTEAFF
TRBJ2-6 TRBV20-1 - many TGCAGTGCGCCGAGGCCGGGAACTGGGGCCAACGTCCTGACTTTC CSAPRPGTGANVLTF
TRBJ2-7 TRBV7-9 - few TGTGCCAGCAGCTTAGTGGAGTCTCCCGAGCAGTACTTC CASSLVESPEQYF
TRBJ1-1 TRBV6-2/TRBV6-3 - few TGTGCCATCCAAACGCCCGGCAGGAACACTGAAGCTTTCTTT CAIQTPGRNTEAFF
TRBJ1-5 TRBV29-1 - many TGCAGCGTTGAAGAGGGAGGGAAACAGGGCCAGCCCCAGCATTTT CSVEEGGKQGQPQHF
TRBJ2-7 TRBV6-1 - many TGTGCCAGCAGTGAAGGTCGGATCTGGGACGAGCAGTACTTC CASSEGRIWDEQYF
TRBJ1-2 TRBV10-2 TRBD1 few TGCGCCAGCAACGATTACCAGGGGGCTAACTATGGCTACACCTTC CASNDYQGANYGYTF
TRBJ1-1 TRBV5-1 - many TGCGCCAGCAGCTCAGCCATTCTGGGGACTGAAGCTTTCTTT CASSSAILGTEAFF
TRBJ2-7 TRBV5-4 - few TGTGCCAGCAGCTTGGCGCAGACCTACGAGCAGTACTTC CASSLAQTYEQYF
TRBJ1-1 TRBV11-2 TRBD1 many TGTGCCAGCAGCTCGACAGGGACTGGCACTGAAGCTTTCTTT CASSSTGTGTEAFF
TRBJ2-3 TRBV6-6 - - TGTGCCAGCAGTGTGACAGGCCTTACAGATACGCAGTATTTT CASSVTGLTDTQYF
TRBJ2-4 TRBV24-1 - many TGTGCCACATCAGACGGTCTAGCCAAAAACATTCAGTACTTC CATSDGLAKNIQYF
TRBJ2-5 TRBV6-5 - many TGTGCCAGCAGCCCCATTTCGGGGGGCTCACAAGAGACCCAGTACTTC CASSPISGGSQETQYF
TRBJ2-6 TRBV7-8 - - TGTGCCAGCAGCTTAAGAACAGGGAGAACTGGGGCCAACGTCCTGACTTTC CASSLRTGRTGANVLTF
TRBJ1-3 TRBV7-2 - many TGTGCCAGCAGCTTGCGGGGGGCGCTCTCTGGAAACACCATATATTTT CASSLRGALSGNTIYF
TRBJ1-2 TRBV29-1 - many TGCAGCGTTCTCAAGACAGACAACTATGGCTACACCTTC CSVLKTDNYGYTF
TRBJ2-2 TRBV25-1 - many TGTGCCACCACTCCGGGACAGAACACCGGGGAGCTGTTTTTT CATTPGQNTGELFF
TRBJ2-1 TRBV9 TRBD2 many TGTGCCAGCAGCGTAGCTAGCGGGGGGGCAGATGAGCAGTTCTTC CASSVASGGADEQFF
TRBJ2-1 TRBV20-1 TRBD2 many TGCAGTGCTAGAGTCCTAGCGGGGTTGGGCAATGAGCAGTTCTTC CSARVLAGLGNEQFF
TRBJ1-1 TRBV9 - - TGTGCCAGCAGCGCGAGGGGAGAGGACAGAACTGAAGCTTTCTTT CASSARGEDRTEAFF
TRBJ1-1 TRBV2 TRBD1 many TGTGCCAGCAGTGAAGCTGGGACAGGGGCCGAAGCTTTCTTT CASSEAGTGAEAFF
TRBJ2-7 TRBV27 - few TGTGCCAGCAGTGCCACAGTAAGCGAGCAGTACTTC CASSATVSEQYF